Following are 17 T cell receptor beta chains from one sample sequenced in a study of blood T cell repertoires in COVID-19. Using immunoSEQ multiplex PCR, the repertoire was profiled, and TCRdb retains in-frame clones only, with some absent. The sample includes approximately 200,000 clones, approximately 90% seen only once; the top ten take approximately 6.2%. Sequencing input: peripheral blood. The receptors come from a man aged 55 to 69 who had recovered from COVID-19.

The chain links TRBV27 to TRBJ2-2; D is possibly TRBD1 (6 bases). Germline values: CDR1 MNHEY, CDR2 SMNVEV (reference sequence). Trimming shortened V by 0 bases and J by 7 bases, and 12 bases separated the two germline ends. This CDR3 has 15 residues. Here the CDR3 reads CASSLSHRVNGELFF. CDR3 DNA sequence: TGTGCCAGCAGTTTATCTCACAGGGTAAACGGGGAGCTGTTTTTT.

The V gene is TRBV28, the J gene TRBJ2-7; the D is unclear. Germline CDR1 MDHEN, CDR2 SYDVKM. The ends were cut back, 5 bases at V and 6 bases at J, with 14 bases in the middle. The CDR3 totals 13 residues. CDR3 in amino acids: CASSQAPLGEQYF. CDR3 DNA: TGTGCCAGCAGTCAAGCCCCTCTTGGCGAGCAGTACTTC.

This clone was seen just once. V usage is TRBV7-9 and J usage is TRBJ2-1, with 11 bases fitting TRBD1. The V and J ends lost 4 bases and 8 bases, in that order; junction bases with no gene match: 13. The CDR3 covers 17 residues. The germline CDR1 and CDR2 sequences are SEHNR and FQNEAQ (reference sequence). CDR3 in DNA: TGTGCCAGCAGCTCCGGGACAGGGGGTTTCGAAGGGGATGAGCAGTTCTTC. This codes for CASSSGTGGFEGDEQFF.

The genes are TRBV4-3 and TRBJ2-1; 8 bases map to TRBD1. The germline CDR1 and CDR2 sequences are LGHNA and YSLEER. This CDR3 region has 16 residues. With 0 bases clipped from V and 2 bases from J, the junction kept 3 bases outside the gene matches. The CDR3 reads CASSQEGQVTYNEQFF. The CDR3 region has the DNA TGCGCCAGCAGCCAAGAGGGACAGGTAACCTACAATGAGCAGTTCTTC.

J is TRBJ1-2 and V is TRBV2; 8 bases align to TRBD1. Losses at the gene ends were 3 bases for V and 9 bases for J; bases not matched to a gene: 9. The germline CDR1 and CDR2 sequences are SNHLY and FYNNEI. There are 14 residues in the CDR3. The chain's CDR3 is CASSDQQGGRSYTF. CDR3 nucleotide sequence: TGTGCCAGCAGTGACCAACAGGGGGGTAGAAGCTACACCTTC. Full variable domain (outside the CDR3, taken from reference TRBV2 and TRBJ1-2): EPEVTQTPSHQVTQMGQEVILRCVPISNHLYFYWYRQILGQKVEFLVSFYNNEISEKSEIFDDQFSVERPDGSNFTLKIRSTKLEDSAMYFCASSDQQGGRSYTFGSGTRLTVV.

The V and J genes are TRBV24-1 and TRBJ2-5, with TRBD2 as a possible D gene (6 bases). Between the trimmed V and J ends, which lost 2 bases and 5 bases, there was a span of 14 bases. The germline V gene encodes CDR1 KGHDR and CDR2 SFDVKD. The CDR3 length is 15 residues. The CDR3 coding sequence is TGTGCCACCAGTGATTCCCCGGGGGTGGAGGAGACCCAGTACTTC. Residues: CATSDSPGVEETQYF.

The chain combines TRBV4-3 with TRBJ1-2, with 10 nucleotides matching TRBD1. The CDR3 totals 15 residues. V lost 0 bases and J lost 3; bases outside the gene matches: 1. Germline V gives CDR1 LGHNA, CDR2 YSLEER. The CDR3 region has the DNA TGCGCCAGCAGCCAAGATGGGACAGGGGACTATGGCTACACCTTC. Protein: CASSQDGTGDYGYTF.

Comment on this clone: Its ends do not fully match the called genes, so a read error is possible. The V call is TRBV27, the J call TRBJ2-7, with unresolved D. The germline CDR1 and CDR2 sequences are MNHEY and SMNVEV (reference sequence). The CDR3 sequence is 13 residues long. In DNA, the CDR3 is TGTGCCAGCAGTTTTCATGTAGAGGCGGCAACTTTCTTC. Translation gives CASSFHVEAATFF.

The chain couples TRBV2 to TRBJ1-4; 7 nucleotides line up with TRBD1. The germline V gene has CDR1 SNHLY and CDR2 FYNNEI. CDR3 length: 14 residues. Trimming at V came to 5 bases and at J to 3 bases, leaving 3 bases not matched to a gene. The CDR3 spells CASSIGTANEKLFF. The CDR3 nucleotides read TGTGCCAGCAGTATCGGGACAGCTAATGAAAAACTGTTTTTT. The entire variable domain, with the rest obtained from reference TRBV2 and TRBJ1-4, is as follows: EPEVTQTPSHQVTQMGQEVILRCVPISNHLYFYWYRQILGQKVEFLVSFYNNEISEKSEIFDDQFSVERPDGSNFTLKIRSTKLEDSAMYFCASSIGTANEKLFFGSGTQLSVL.

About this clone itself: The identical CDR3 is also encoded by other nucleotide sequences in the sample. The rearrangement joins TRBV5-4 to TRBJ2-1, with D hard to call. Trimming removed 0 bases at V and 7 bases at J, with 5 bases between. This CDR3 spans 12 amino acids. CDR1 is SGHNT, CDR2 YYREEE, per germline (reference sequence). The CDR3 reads CASSLALNEQFF. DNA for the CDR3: TGTGCCAGCAGCTTGGCTTTGAATGAGCAGTTCTTC.

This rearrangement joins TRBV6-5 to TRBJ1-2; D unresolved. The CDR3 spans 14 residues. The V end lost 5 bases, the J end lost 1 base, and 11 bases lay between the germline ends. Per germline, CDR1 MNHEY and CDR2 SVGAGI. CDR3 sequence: CASSMDGLNYGYTF. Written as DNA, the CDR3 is TGTGCCAGCAGTATGGACGGACTTAACTATGGCTACACCTTC.

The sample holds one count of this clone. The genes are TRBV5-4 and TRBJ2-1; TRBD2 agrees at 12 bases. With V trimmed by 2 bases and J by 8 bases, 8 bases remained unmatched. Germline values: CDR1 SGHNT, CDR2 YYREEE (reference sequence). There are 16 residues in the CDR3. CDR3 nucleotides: TGTGCCAGCAGCTTATCTAGCGGGAGGGCCAGGGATGAGCAGTTCTTC. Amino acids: CASSLSSGRARDEQFF.

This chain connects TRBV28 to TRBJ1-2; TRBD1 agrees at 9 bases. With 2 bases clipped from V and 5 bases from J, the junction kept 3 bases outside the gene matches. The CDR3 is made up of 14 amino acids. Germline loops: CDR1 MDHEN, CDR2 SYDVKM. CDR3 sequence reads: CASSLMGQGYGYTF. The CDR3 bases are TGTGCCAGCAGTTTAATGGGACAGGGTTATGGCTACACCTTC.

The CDR3 region has the DNA TGTGCCAGCAGCAAGGACGGGAAAAGCTCCTATAATTCACCCCTCCACTTT. Its protein is CASSKDGKSSYNSPLHF. The chain recombines TRBV6-2 or TRBV6-3 with TRBJ1-6; D call uncertain. Germline V gives CDR1 MNHEY, CDR2 SVGEGT. V dropped 6 bases and J dropped 0 bases, with 15 bases sitting between them. This CDR3 comprises 17 residues.

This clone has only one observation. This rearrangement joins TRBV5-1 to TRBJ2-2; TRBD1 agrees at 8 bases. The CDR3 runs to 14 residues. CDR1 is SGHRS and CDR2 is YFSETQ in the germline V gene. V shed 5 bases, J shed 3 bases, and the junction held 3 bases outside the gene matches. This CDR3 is CASRETGDTGELFF. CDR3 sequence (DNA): TGCGCCAGCAGAGAGACAGGGGACACCGGGGAGCTGTTTTTT.

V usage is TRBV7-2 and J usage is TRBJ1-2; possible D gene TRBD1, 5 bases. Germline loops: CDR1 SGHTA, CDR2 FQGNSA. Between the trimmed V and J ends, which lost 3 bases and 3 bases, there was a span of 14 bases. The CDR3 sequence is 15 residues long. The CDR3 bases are TGTGCCAGCAGCTTGACGGGAGGAGGGGACTATGGCTACACCTTC. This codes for CASSLTGGGDYGYTF.

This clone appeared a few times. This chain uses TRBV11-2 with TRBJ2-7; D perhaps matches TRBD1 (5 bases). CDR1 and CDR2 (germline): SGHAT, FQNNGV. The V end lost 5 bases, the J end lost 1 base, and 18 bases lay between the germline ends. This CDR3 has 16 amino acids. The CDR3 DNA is TGTGCCAGCAGCCCCCGTCGCGGCAGGGCTTCCTACGAGCAGTACTTC. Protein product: CASSPRRGRASYEQYF.